These 15 T cell receptor beta chains were sequenced from one sample in a study of T cells in Graves' hyperthyroidism and ophthalmopathy. RNA transcripts gave rise to amplified TCR beta CDR3 regions. First-round RT-PCR with HTBI primers amplified the TCR CDR3 region. TCRdb called the multiplex PCR reads again in MiXCR, with one record for every CDR3 protein. This sample has 500,000 to 800,000 distinct CDR3 sequences, with 14% found just once. Sequencing input: blood. The origin of the receptors is a woman in her fifties or sixties with Graves' ophthalmopathy.

This clonotype was seen a handful of times. J is TRBJ1-5 and V is TRBV20-1; D might be TRBD1 (6 bases). Germline V gives CDR1 DFQATT, CDR2 SNEGSKA (reference sequence). V was shortened by 3 bases and J by 3 bases, with 12 bases between the two germline ends. The CDR3 has 14 residues. This chain's CDR3 is CSARDRLNNQPQHF. In DNA, the CDR3 is TGCAGTGCTAGGGACAGACTAAACAATCAGCCCCAGCATTTT.

V gene TRBV7-9 combines with J gene TRBJ1-2, with 10 positions matching TRBD1. J was trimmed by 2 bases and V by 5 bases; bases with no gene match: 17. The CDR3 totals 19 residues. From germline, CDR1 is SEHNR and CDR2 FQNEAQ (reference sequence). This CDR3 is CASSPRLMRQGARNYGYTF. CDR3 DNA sequence: TGTGCCAGCAGCCCTCGTTTGATGAGACAGGGGGCGCGGAACTATGGCTACACCTTC. Together with reference TRBV7-9 and TRBJ1-2, the CDR3 gives the full variable domain: DTGVSQNPRHKITKRGQNVTFRCDPISEHNRLYWYRQTLGQGPEFLTYFQNEAQLEKSRLLSDRFSAERPKGSFSTLEIQRTEQGDSAMYLCASSPRLMRQGARNYGYTFGSGTRLTVV.

This sequence joins TRBV15 and TRBJ2-7; D is uncertain. V was shortened by 3 bases and J by 5 bases, with 8 bases between the two germline ends. The CDR3 loop spans 12 amino acids. Germline V gene data show CDR1 as LNHNV and CDR2 as YYDKDF (reference sequence). The CDR3 DNA follows: TGTGCCACCAGCAGTGGATATAACGAGCAGTACTTC. It codes for CATSSGYNEQYF.

The gene calls are TRBV15 and TRBJ2-5; 10 bases line up with TRBD2. Germline V gene data show CDR1 as LNHNV and CDR2 as YYDKDF (reference sequence). J was trimmed by 2 bases and V by 5 bases; bases with no gene match: 5. The CDR3 runs to 15 residues. CDR3 in amino acids: CATSERTSGQETQYF. CDR3 in DNA: TGTGCCACCAGCGAAAGGACTAGCGGACAAGAGACCCAGTACTTC. Based on the CDR3 plus reference TRBV15 and TRBJ2-5, the full variable domain is DAMVIQNPRYQVTQFGKPVTLSCSQTLNHNVMYWYQQKSSQAPKLLFHYYDKDFNNEADTPDNFQSRRPNTSFCFLDIRSPGLGDTAMYLCATSERTSGQETQYFGPGTRLLVL.

This clonotype has more than one count but fewer than ten. The V and J genes are TRBV4-2 and TRBJ2-7; 10 bases line up with TRBD1. The CDR3 runs to 17 residues. V dropped 4 bases and J dropped 4; count of bases not matched to a gene: 13. Germline loops: CDR1 LGHNA, CDR2 YNFKEQ. The CDR3 loop reads CASSPYRDRGLFYEQYF. In nucleotides, the CDR3 is TGTGCCAGCAGCCCCTACCGGGACAGGGGCTTATTTTACGAGCAGTACTTC.

The rearrangement uses TRBV4-2 and TRBJ1-1; TRBD1 is a possible D gene (5 bases). The CDR3 has 16 residues. V shed 0 bases and J shed 0 bases, with 11 bases lying between them. Germline V gene data show CDR1 as LGHNA and CDR2 as YNFKEQ. DNA for the CDR3: TGTGCCAGCAGCCAAGAAAGGGGACCGCTGAACACTGAAGCTTTCTTT. Residues: CASSQERGPLNTEAFF.

This clonotype occurred many times. The rearrangement links TRBV7-2 to TRBJ2-7, with D uncertain. Germline CDR1 reads SGHTA; CDR2 reads FQGNSA. CDR3 size: 16 residues. V gave up 1 base and J gave up 1 base, with 14 bases separating them. CDR3 nucleotide sequence: TGTGCCAGCAGCTTAGAAGGCAGGATAAGATCCTACGAGCAGTACTTC. Amino acids: CASSLEGRIRSYEQYF.

This rearrangement joins TRBV6-1 to TRBJ2-2; 8 bases match TRBD2. The CDR3 covers 19 residues. V shed 6 bases, J shed 4 bases, and the junction held 19 bases outside the gene matches. CDR1 MNHNS and CDR2 SASEGT come from the germline V gene. The CDR3 here is CASRLRRGAGDYFTGELFF. In DNA form, the CDR3 reads TGTGCCAGCAGACTACGGCGGGGGGCGGGGGACTACTTCACCGGGGAGCTGTTTTTT.

This clonotype came up a few times. This chain's CDR3 is CASTARRGLAGVGETQYF. The CDR3 DNA reads TGTGCCAGTACGGCCAGGAGGGGACTAGCGGGAGTTGGGGAGACCCAGTACTTC. J is TRBJ2-5 and V is TRBV19; 14 positions agree with TRBD2. V lost 7 bases and J lost 5; bases outside the gene matches: 15. This CDR3 region has 18 residues. Germline lookup yields CDR1 LNHDA and CDR2 SQIVND (reference sequence).

This clonotype showed up many times. The V call is TRBV28, the J call TRBJ1-1; no definite D call. The V end lost 7 bases, the J end lost 0 bases, and 6 bases lay between the germline ends. CDR1 and CDR2 (germline): MDHEN, SYDVKM. The CDR3 has 12 amino acids. CDR3 DNA: TGTGCCAGCACACCCATGAACACTGAAGCTTTCTTT. Amino acids: CASTPMNTEAFF.

As for this clonotype: Sequence at one end of the junction differs from germline and may be a read error. The chain joins TRBV28 to TRBJ2-3, with TRBD2 as a possible D gene (5 bases). CDR3 size: 18 residues. The germline gives CDR1 MDHEN, CDR2 SYDVKM. The CDR3 DNA follows: TGCGCCAGCAGCCAAGAGGGCCCAAGGGAGTGGGGCACAGATACGCAGTATTTT. It encodes CASSQEGPREWGTDTQYF.

This clonotype appeared a few times. The CDR3 reads CSGSSYNEQFF. The DNA of the CDR3 is TGCAGCGGGAGCTCCTACAATGAGCAGTTCTTC. The chain combines TRBV29-1 with TRBJ2-1; D is undetermined. The germline V gene has CDR1 SQVTM and CDR2 ANQGSEA. Trimming left V 7 bases short and J 0 bases short, with 4 bases between. The CDR3 contains 11 residues.

This clonotype was seen ten or more times. The chain carries TRBV30 and TRBJ1-6; D call uncertain. The germline V and J ends were trimmed by 0 bases and 8 bases, with 26 bases remaining between them. Germline lookup yields CDR1 GTSNPN and CDR2 SVGIG (reference sequence). The CDR3 consists of 19 residues. The CDR3 coding sequence is TGTGCCTGGAGTGTAGGTCTGGGCCAGCGGGCTGTTCTTGATTCACCCCTCCACTTT. The encoded protein is CAWSVGLGQRAVLDSPLHF.

This clonotype was found a few times. CDR3 sequence: CSARDARKGTGANVLTF. The CDR3 DNA follows: TGCAGTGCTAGAGATGCTAGAAAAGGAACTGGGGCCAACGTCCTGACTTTC. The chain has TRBV20-1 and TRBJ2-6; no clear D gene. The CDR3 spans 17 residues. Germline lookup yields CDR1 DFQATT and CDR2 SNEGSKA (reference sequence). Trimming cost V 0 bases and J 2 bases, with 14 bases left between them.

This clonotype was observed at least ten times. The chain links TRBV15 to TRBJ2-7; 8 bases are shared with TRBD2. The V and J ends lost 5 bases and 4 bases, in that order; junction bases with no gene match: 10. The length of the CDR3 is 15 residues. Germline CDR1 and CDR2: LNHNV and YYDKDF (reference sequence). CDR3 amino acids: CATSDSAGGTYEQYF. The CDR3 DNA reads as TGTGCCACCAGCGATTCGGCGGGAGGAACATACGAGCAGTACTTC.